The 28 T cell receptor beta chains in this list originate from one sample, sequenced in a study of blood T cell repertoires in COVID-19. Sequencing was performed with immunoSEQ multiplex PCR; in TCRdb, only in-frame clones are kept and a portion is missing. The table includes 85,000 to 120,000 clones, 75% to 95% detected once. Sequenced sample: peripheral blood. The receptors derive from a man younger than 30 with acute or convalescent COVID-19.

Of note for this clone: Relative to the germline gene, one junction end is altered; a read error may explain this. The genes are TRBV9 and TRBJ1-2; TRBD1 aligns across 8 bases. The CDR3 runs to 15 residues. Germline-derived CDR1 and CDR2 are SGDLS and YYNGEE. CDR3 residues: CASSFRTGLNDGYTF. Written as DNA, the CDR3 is TGTGCCAGCAGCTTCCGGACAGGGCTTAACGATGGCTACACCTTC.

V usage is TRBV9 and J usage is TRBJ1-1, with a possible D match to TRBD1 (6 bases). CDR1 is SGDLS, CDR2 YYNGEE, per germline. The CDR3 covers 16 residues. The V end was cut by 3 bases, the J end by 0 bases, with 15 bases between. The CDR3 protein is CASSDSPGHLNTEAFF. In nucleotides, the CDR3 is TGTGCCAGCAGCGACTCCCCGGGACACCTGAACACTGAAGCTTTCTTT.

The count of this clone is one. The J gene is TRBJ1-3, the V gene TRBV30; D is ambiguous. The CDR3 covers 15 residues. With 1 base removed from V and 1 base from J, the gap between germline ends came to 11 bases. The germline V gene encodes CDR1 GTSNPN and CDR2 SVGIG (reference sequence). The CDR3 DNA reads as TGTGCCTGGAGTGCTATAGGCGGGTCTGGAAACACCATATATTTT. As protein: CAWSAIGGSGNTIYF.

The V call is TRBV28, the J call TRBJ1-2; tentative D call: TRBD1 (5 bases). V lost 1 base to trimming and J lost 9 bases, with 12 bases between them. The CDR3 covers 13 residues. The germline CDR1 and CDR2 sequences are MDHEN and SYDVKM. CDR3 sequence (DNA): TGTGCCAGCAGTTTATTTACGACAGCAAGCTACACCTTC. This sequence encodes CASSLFTTASYTF.

The chain combines TRBV18 with TRBJ2-7; 8 nucleotides line up with TRBD2. The junction had 4 bases not matched to a gene; V was cut back by 2 bases and J by 4 bases. CDR3 length equals 14 residues. Germline CDR1 is KGHSH and CDR2 is LQKENI. CDR3 protein: CASSPTGGGYEQYF. As DNA, the CDR3 is TGTGCCAGCTCACCAACGGGAGGGGGTTACGAGCAGTACTTC.

The chain recombines TRBV9 with TRBJ2-2; 11 positions match TRBD2. V shed 7 bases, J shed 1 base, and the junction held 21 bases outside the gene matches. The CDR3 covers 21 residues. Germline loops: CDR1 SGDLS, CDR2 YYNGEE. The CDR3 spells CASRAEGGPSGRFWNTGELFF. Here the CDR3 DNA reads TGTGCCAGCCGGGCCGAGGGGGGGCCTAGCGGGAGGTTTTGGAACACCGGGGAGCTGTTTTTT.

To note about this clone: The same CDR3 is also encoded by other DNA sequences in this sample. The chain couples TRBV5-4 to TRBJ2-5; D remains ambiguous. The CDR3 sequence is 13 residues long. Trimming stripped 1 base from V and 3 bases from J, with 7 bases between. Germline loops: CDR1 SGHNT, CDR2 YYREEE (reference sequence). For the CDR3, the DNA is TGTGCCAGCAGCTTGAGAGGAGAAGAGACCCAGTACTTC. This sequence encodes CASSLRGEETQYF.

This chain joins TRBV6-5 and TRBJ1-1; D call uncertain. Between the trimmed V and J ends, which lost 2 bases and 4 bases, there was a span of 14 bases. There are 15 residues in the CDR3. CDR1 MNHEY and CDR2 SVGAGI come from the germline V gene. CDR3 in DNA: TGTGCCAGCAGTTACGCTAAGGGAGAGGCCACTGAAGCTTTCTTT. Its protein is CASSYAKGEATEAFF.

The chain links TRBV4-1 to TRBJ2-6; a possible D gene is TRBD2 (7 bases). V was trimmed by 5 bases and J by 0 bases, leaving 14 bases between them. Germline CDR1 is MGHRA and CDR2 is YSYEKL. CDR3 length: 17 residues. CDR3 residues: CASSATGTISGANVLTF. CDR3 DNA sequence: TGCGCCAGCAGCGCAACAGGGACTATCTCTGGGGCCAACGTCCTGACTTTC.

This chain uses TRBV7-8 with TRBJ2-5, with TRBD1 matching 10 bases. The CDR3 length is 14 residues. Trimming took 4 bases from V and 3 from J; bases not matched to a gene: 2. Germline V gene data show CDR1 as SGHVS and CDR2 as FQNEAQ. The CDR3: CASSYGTGEETQYF. In DNA, the CDR3 is TGTGCCAGCAGCTACGGGACAGGGGAAGAGACCCAGTACTTC.

With respect to this clone: One end of the junction varies from germline; a read error may be responsible. This sequence joins TRBV2 and TRBJ2-5, with D uncertain. The CDR3 has 10 amino acids. CDR1 and CDR2 (germline): SNHLY, FYNNEI. This chain's CDR3 is CASSEETQYF. CDR3 nucleotides: TGTGCCAGCAGCGAAGAGACCCAGTACTTC. The complete variable domain, with remaining parts taken from reference TRBV2 and TRBJ2-5, reads EPEVTQTPSHQVTQMGQEVILRCVPISNHLYFYWYRQILGQKVEFLVSFYNNEISEKSEIFDDQFSVERPDGSNFTLKIRSTKLEDSAMYFCASSEETQYFGPGTRLLVL.

J is TRBJ1-1 and V is TRBV5-1; a weak D match, TRBD1 (5 bases). This CDR3 is 15 amino acids long. Germline loops: CDR1 SGHRS, CDR2 YFSETQ. V lost 0 bases and J lost 0, with 9 bases in between. The CDR3 loop reads CASSLDGRVNTEAFF. CDR3 bases: TGCGCCAGCAGCTTGGATGGCAGGGTGAACACTGAAGCTTTCTTT.

The chain recombines TRBV18 with TRBJ1-1; 8 bases are shared with TRBD1. V lost 3 bases, J lost 7 bases, and 10 bases stayed unmatched. CDR1 and CDR2 from the germline V gene are KGHSH and LQKENI. The CDR3 totals 15 residues. The CDR3 DNA follows: TGTGCCAGCTCACCGTATTCGCAGGGGGCTCGTGAAGCTTTCTTT. Its protein is CASSPYSQGAREAFF.

The genes are TRBV25-1 and TRBJ2-2, with D unclear. Germline V gives CDR1 MGHDK, CDR2 SYGVNS. The CDR3 has 13 amino acids. V shed 3 bases and J shed 1 base, with 3 bases lying between them. The CDR3 reads CASSDRNTGELFF. For the CDR3, the DNA is TGTGCCAGCAGTGATAGGAACACCGGGGAGCTGTTTTTT.

The chain joins TRBV7-6 to TRBJ2-6; TRBD1 matches at 7 bases. Losses at the gene ends were 3 bases for V and 2 bases for J; bases not matched to a gene: 4. Germline CDR1 SGHVS, CDR2 FNYEAQ. The CDR3 is 16 residues long. This chain's CDR3 is CASSFPTGTGANVLTF. The CDR3 DNA follows: TGTGCCAGCAGCTTCCCGACAGGGACTGGGGCCAACGTCCTGACTTTC.

The V gene is TRBV6-5, the J gene TRBJ1-2, with 7 positions matching TRBD1. Per the germline V gene, CDR1 is MNHEY and CDR2 is SVGAGI. Trimming took 6 bases from V and 3 from J; bases not matched to a gene: 7. The CDR3 is made up of 14 amino acids. The CDR3 here is CASSRSGTDYGYTF. CDR3 sequence (DNA): TGTGCCAGCAGCCGGTCGGGGACAGACTATGGCTACACCTTC.

The chain links TRBV29-1 to TRBJ1-2; 11 bases align to TRBD1. The CDR3 has 14 amino acids. Germline CDR1 is SQVTM and CDR2 is ANQGSEA. The junction had 5 bases not matched to a gene; V was cut back by 4 bases and J by 4 bases. The CDR3 DNA reads as TGCAGCGTTGGAGGGACAGGGGGTGCCTATGGCTACACCTTC. Its translation: CSVGGTGGAYGYTF.

The chain carries TRBV6-6 and TRBJ1-1; D possibly corresponds to TRBD1 (6 bases). V lost 6 bases and J lost 4, with 12 bases in between. The CDR3 is made up of 13 amino acids. CDR1 and CDR2 (germline): MNHNY, SVGAGI (reference sequence). The CDR3 loop reads CASRSTGSTEAFF. The CDR3 DNA follows: TGTGCCAGCAGGTCAACAGGGTCCACTGAAGCTTTCTTT.

The gene calls are TRBV7-2 and TRBJ1-1; tentative D call: TRBD1 (6 bases). There are 15 residues in the CDR3. CDR1 SGHTA and CDR2 FQGNSA come from the germline V gene. V lost 1 base and J 4 bases, leaving 13 bases between the germline ends. CDR3: CASSLVAGAGTEAFF. CDR3 nucleotide sequence: TGTGCCAGCAGCTTAGTGGCAGGGGCTGGCACTGAAGCTTTCTTT.

The CDR3: CATSSGGRSNYGYTF. For the CDR3, the DNA is TGTGCCACCAGCAGCGGGGGACGCAGTAACTATGGCTACACCTTC. The V gene is TRBV15, the J gene TRBJ1-2; D perhaps matches TRBD1 (5 bases). The CDR3 runs to 15 residues. The V gene's germline CDR1 is LNHNV and CDR2 YYDKDF (reference sequence). V dropped 3 bases and J dropped 1 base, with 12 bases sitting between them.

Only a few counts were recorded for this clone. The chain recombines TRBV6-5 with TRBJ1-1; D perhaps matches TRBD1 (6 bases). Germline loops: CDR1 MNHEY, CDR2 SVGAGI. Trimming took off 2 bases at V and 2 bases at J, with 9 bases between the two ends. The CDR3 is made up of 14 amino acids. CDR3: CASSYMGTNTEAFF. The CDR3 DNA sequence: TGTGCCAGCAGTTACATGGGGACAAACACTGAAGCTTTCTTT.

CDR3 region: CASGDRSYEQYF. Written as DNA, the CDR3 is TGTGCCAGCGGGGACAGATCCTACGAGCAGTACTTC. This sequence joins TRBV7-9 and TRBJ2-7; 7 nucleotides line up with TRBD1. The CDR3 extends over 12 amino acids. CDR1 and CDR2 (germline): SEHNR, FQNEAQ (reference sequence). With V trimmed by 8 bases and J by 1 base, 2 bases remained unmatched.

This chain connects TRBV11-2 to TRBJ2-1; 7 bases align to TRBD2. Germline loops: CDR1 SGHAT, CDR2 FQNNGV. V was pared by 0 bases and J by 9 bases, with 8 bases of the junction left unmatched. The CDR3 length is 15 residues. Written as DNA, the CDR3 is TGTGCCAGCAGCTTAGAAGGGGACTACCGGGGTGAGCAGTTCTTC. Encoded protein: CASSLEGDYRGEQFF.

V gene TRBV28 combines with J gene TRBJ2-7; D is perhaps TRBD2 (6 bases). The CDR3 runs 14 residues. Germline V gives CDR1 MDHEN, CDR2 SYDVKM. The ends were cut back, 5 bases at V and 4 bases at J, with 15 bases in the middle. Here the CDR3 reads CASSMGGDGYEQYF. The CDR3 bases are TGTGCCAGCAGTATGGGCGGGGACGGTTACGAGCAGTACTTC.

The chain's CDR3 is CASSPSQGWSSTDTQYF. CDR3 in DNA: TGTGCCAGCTCACCATCTCAGGGTTGGTCTAGCACAGATACGCAGTATTTT. The gene calls are TRBV18 and TRBJ2-3; D perhaps matches TRBD1 (5 bases). The CDR3 runs 17 residues. Per germline, CDR1 KGHSH and CDR2 LQKENI. Trimming shortened V by 2 bases and J by 0 bases, and 15 bases separated the two germline ends.

The chain couples TRBV25-1 to TRBJ1-2; 9 bases are shared with TRBD1. J gave up 8 bases and V 7 bases, and 5 bases lay outside the gene matches. Looked up from germline, CDR1 is MGHDK and CDR2 is SYGVNS. This CDR3 spans 12 amino acids. The chain's CDR3 is CASKATGGGYTF. The CDR3 coding sequence is TGTGCCAGCAAAGCGACAGGGGGAGGCTACACCTTC.

The chain's CDR3 is CATSGTGLITDTQYF. The CDR3 DNA follows: TGTGCCACCAGTGGGACCGGACTGATCACAGATACGCAGTATTTT. The chain has TRBV24-1 and TRBJ2-3; D may be TRBD2 (5 bases). The V and J ends lost 5 bases and 2 bases respectively, with 13 bases between them. The CDR3 contains 15 residues. Germline V lookup: CDR1 KGHDR, CDR2 SFDVKD.

The chain employs TRBV9 and TRBJ2-7; TRBD2 agrees at 7 bases. From germline, CDR1 is SGDLS and CDR2 YYNGEE. J was trimmed by 5 bases and V by 0 bases; bases with no gene match: 8. This CDR3 has 15 amino acids. The DNA of the CDR3 is TGTGCCAGCAGCGTAGGACGATGGGGGGGAAACGAGCAGTACTTC. This translates into CASSVGRWGGNEQYF.